Included here is one T cell receptor (beta chain) sequence, with context. The data are from a study of tissue T cells after allogeneic stem cell transplantation. Trimming shortened V by 6 bases and J by 3 bases, and 11 bases separated the two germline ends. The V gene's germline CDR1 is SEHNR and CDR2 FQNEAQ (reference sequence). This CDR3 has 13 amino acids. TCRdb keeps only in-frame clones here, not all; method: immunoSEQ multiplex PCR. The repertoire holds some 12,000 clones, with 70% as singletons. Sequencing used tissue from the right colon, obtained at autopsy. The source of this sequence is a woman aged 18-49 years with breast cancer. This chain joins TRBV7-9 and TRBJ2-5; weak D call: TRBD2 (5 bases). CDR3 region: CASSWTHEETQYF. CDR3 sequence (DNA): TGTGCCAGCAGTTGGACTCACGAAGAGACCCAGTACTTC.